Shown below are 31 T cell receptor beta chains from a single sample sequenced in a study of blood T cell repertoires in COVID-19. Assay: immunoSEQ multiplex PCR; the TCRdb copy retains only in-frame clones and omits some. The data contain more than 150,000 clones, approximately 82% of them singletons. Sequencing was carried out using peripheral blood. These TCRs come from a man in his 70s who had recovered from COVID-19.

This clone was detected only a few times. The CDR3 DNA is TGTGCCAGTAGTTTCCCTAGGGGGATCAGTGGGAACACTGAAGCTTTCTTT. This codes for CASSFPRGISGNTEAFF. V usage is TRBV19 and J usage is TRBJ1-1, with D maybe TRBD1 (6 bases). Germline V gene data show CDR1 as LNHDA and CDR2 as SQIVND (reference sequence). The CDR3 sequence is 17 residues long. Trimming left V 5 bases short and J 1 base short, with 20 bases between.

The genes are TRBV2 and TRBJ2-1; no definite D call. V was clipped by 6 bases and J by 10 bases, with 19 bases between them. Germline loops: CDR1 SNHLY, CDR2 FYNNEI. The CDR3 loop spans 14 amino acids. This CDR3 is CASSHPNSFLEQFF. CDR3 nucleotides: TGTGCCAGCAGCCACCCTAACTCGTTTCTGGAGCAGTTCTTC.

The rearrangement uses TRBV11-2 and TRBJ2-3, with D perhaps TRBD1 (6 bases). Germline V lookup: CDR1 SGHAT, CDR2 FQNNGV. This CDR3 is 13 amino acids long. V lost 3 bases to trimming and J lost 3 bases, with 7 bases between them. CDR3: CASSFTGTDTQYF. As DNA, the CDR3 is TGTGCCAGCAGCTTCACAGGGACAGATACGCAGTATTTT.

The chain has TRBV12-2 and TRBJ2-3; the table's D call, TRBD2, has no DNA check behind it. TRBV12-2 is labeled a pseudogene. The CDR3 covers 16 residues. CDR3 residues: CASRLGPSGGTDTQYF. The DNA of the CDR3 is TGTGCAAGTCGCTTAGGCCCTAGCGGGGGTACAGATACGCAGTATTTT.

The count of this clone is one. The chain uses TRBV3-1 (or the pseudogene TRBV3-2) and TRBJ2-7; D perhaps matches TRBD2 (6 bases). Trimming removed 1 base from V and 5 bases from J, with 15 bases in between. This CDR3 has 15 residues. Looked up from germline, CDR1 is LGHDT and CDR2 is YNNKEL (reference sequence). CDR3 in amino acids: CASSQGGAGLNEQYF. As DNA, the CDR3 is TGTGCCAGCAGCCAAGGGGGAGCGGGCCTCAACGAGCAGTACTTC.

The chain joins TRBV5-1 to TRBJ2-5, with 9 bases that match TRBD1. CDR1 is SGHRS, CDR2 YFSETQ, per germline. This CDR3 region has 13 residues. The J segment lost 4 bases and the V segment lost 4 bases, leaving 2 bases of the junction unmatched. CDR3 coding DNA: TGCGCCAGCAGCAGGGACAGGGTAGAGACCCAGTACTTC. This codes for CASSRDRVETQYF.

The CDR3 sequence is CASSLGRENSPLHF. The CDR3 DNA sequence: TGTGCCAGCAGCTTAGGTCGGGAGAATTCACCCCTCCACTTT. The chain combines TRBV11-2 with TRBJ1-6; D unresolved. This CDR3 contains 14 residues. Germline V gene sequence: CDR1 SGHAT, CDR2 FQNNGV. With 1 base removed from V and 7 bases from J, the gap between germline ends came to 8 bases. Variable domain in full (rest from reference TRBV11-2 and TRBJ1-6): EAGVAQSPRYKIIEKRQSVAFWCNPISGHATLYWYQQILGQGPKLLIQFQNNGVVDDSQLPKDRFSAERLKGVDSTLKIQPAKLEDSAVYLCASSLGRENSPLHFGNGTRLTVT.

The CDR3 region has the DNA TGTGCCAGCAGCTTGAGCGGGGCCTCCTACAATGAGCAGTTCTTC. This sequence encodes CASSLSGASYNEQFF. The chain employs TRBV7-3 and TRBJ2-1, with 7 positions matching TRBD2. The trim removed 3 bases at V and 0 bases at J, leaving 2 bases unmatched. CDR1 and CDR2 from the germline V gene are SGHTA and FQGTGA. This CDR3 spans 15 amino acids.

CDR3 residues: CASSEGQTNYGYTF. For the CDR3, the DNA is TGTGCCAGCAGTGAGGGACAGACTAACTATGGCTACACCTTC. J is TRBJ1-2 and V is TRBV6-1; 7 nucleotides match TRBD1. The CDR3 is 14 amino acids. V shed 3 bases, J shed 0 bases, and the junction held 1 base outside the gene matches. CDR1 is MNHNS, CDR2 SASEGT, per germline.

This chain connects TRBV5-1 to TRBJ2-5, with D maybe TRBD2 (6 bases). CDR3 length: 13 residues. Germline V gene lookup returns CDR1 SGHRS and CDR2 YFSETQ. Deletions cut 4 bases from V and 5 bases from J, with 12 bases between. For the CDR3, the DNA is TGCGCCAGCAGCCCGGGAGCAGGGGAGACCCAGTACTTC. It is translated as CASSPGAGETQYF.

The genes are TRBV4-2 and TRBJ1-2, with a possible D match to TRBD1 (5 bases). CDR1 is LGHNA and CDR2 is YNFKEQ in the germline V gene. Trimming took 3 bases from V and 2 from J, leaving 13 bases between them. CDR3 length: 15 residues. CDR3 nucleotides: TGTGCCAGCAGCCATATGTCAGGGTGGAACTATGGCTACACCTTC. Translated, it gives CASSHMSGWNYGYTF.

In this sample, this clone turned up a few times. The CDR3 bases are TGCGCCAGCAGACCCACAGGGGGATCCCTCCACTTT. Its translation: CASRPTGGSLHF. The V gene is TRBV10-2, the J gene TRBJ1-6; 8 bases map to TRBD1. With 6 bases clipped from V and 14 bases from J, the junction kept 6 bases outside the gene matches. The CDR3 has 12 residues. CDR1 WSHSY and CDR2 SAAADI come from the germline V gene.

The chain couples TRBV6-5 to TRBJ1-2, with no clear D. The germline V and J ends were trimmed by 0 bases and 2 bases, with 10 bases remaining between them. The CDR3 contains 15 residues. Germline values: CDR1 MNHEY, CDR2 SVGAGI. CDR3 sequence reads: CASSYSAQANYGYTF. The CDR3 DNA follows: TGTGCCAGCAGTTACTCGGCGCAGGCGAACTATGGCTACACCTTC.

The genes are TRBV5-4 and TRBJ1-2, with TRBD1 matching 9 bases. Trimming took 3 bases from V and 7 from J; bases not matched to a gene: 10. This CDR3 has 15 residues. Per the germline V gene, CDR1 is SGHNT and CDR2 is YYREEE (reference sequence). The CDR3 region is CASSWMDRGEGGYTF. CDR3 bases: TGTGCCAGCAGCTGGATGGACAGGGGAGAAGGTGGCTACACCTTC.

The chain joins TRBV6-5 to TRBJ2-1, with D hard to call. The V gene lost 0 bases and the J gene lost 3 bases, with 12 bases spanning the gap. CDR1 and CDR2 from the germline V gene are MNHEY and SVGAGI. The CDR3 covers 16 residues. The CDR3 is CASSYSRAAGYNEQFF. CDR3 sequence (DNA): TGTGCCAGCAGTTACTCGCGTGCCGCCGGCTACAATGAGCAGTTCTTC.

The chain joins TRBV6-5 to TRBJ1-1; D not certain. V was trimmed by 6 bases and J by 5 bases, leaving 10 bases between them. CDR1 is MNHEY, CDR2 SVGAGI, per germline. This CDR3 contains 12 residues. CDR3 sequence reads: CASSSGPTEAFF. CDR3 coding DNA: TGTGCCAGCAGCTCAGGTCCGACTGAAGCTTTCTTT.

The CDR3 here is CASSQGQLSGANVLTF. In nucleotides, the CDR3 is TGTGCCAGCAGCCAGGGACAGCTCTCTGGGGCCAACGTCCTGACTTTC. V is TRBV5-4 and J is TRBJ2-6, with TRBD1 matching 7 bases. There are 16 residues in the CDR3. Per germline, CDR1 SGHNT and CDR2 YYREEE (reference sequence). V was clipped by 4 bases and J by 0 bases; unmatched bases: 4.

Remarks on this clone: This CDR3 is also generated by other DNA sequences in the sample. The CDR3 sequence: CASSQGTYNEQFF. CDR3 in DNA: TGTGCCAGCAGCCAAGGGACTTACAATGAGCAGTTCTTC. The chain is built from TRBV3-1 (or the pseudogene TRBV3-2) and TRBJ2-1, with TRBD2 as a possible D gene (5 bases). Germline V gene data show CDR1 as LGHDT and CDR2 as YNNKEL (reference sequence). There are 13 residues in the CDR3. The V and J ends lost 1 base and 4 bases respectively, with 5 bases between them.

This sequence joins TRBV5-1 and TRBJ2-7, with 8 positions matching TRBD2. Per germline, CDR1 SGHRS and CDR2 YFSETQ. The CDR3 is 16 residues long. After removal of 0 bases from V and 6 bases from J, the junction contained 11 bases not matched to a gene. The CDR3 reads CASSLDPGTRSLEQYF. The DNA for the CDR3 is TGCGCCAGCAGCTTGGACCCCGGGACTAGAAGTCTCGAGCAGTACTTC.

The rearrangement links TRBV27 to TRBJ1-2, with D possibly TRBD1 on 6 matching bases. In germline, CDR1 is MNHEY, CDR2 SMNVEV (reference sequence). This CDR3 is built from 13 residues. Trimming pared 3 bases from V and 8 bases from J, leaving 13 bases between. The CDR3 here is CASSFPGGEGYTF. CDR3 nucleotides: TGTGCCAGCAGTTTTCCGGGGGGCGAAGGCTACACCTTC.

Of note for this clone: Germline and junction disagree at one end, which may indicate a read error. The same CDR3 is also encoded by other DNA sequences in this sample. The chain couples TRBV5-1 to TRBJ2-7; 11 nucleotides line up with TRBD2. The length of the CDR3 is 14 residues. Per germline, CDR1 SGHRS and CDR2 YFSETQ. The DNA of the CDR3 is TGCGCCAGCAGTTTGGGGACTAGCGGTTACGAGCAGTACTTC. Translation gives CASSLGTSGYEQYF.

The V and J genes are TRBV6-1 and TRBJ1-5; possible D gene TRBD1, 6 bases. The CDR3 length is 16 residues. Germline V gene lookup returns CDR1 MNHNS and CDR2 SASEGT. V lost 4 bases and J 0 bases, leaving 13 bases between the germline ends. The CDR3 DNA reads TGTGCCAGCAGTGGATTCGGGACATATAGCAATCAGCCCCAGCATTTT. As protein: CASSGFGTYSNQPQHF.

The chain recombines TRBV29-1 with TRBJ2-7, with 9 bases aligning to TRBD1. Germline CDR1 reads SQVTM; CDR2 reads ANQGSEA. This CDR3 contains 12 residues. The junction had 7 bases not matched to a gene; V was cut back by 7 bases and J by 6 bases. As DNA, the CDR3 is TGCAGCGCTATAACAGGGGGCTCCGAGCAGTACTTC. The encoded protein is CSAITGGSEQYF.

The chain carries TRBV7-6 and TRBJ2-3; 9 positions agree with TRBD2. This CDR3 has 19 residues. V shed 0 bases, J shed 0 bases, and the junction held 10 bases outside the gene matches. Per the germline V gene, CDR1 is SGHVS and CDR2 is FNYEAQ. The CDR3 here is CASSLARAAGGLSTDTQYF. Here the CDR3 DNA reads TGTGCCAGCAGCTTAGCGAGGGCAGCGGGAGGCCTTAGCACAGATACGCAGTATTTT.

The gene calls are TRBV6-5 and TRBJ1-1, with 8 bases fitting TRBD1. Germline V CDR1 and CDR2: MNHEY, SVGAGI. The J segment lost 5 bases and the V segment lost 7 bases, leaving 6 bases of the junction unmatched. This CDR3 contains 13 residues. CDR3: CASKDRVYTEAFF. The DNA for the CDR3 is TGTGCCAGCAAGGACAGGGTTTATACTGAAGCTTTCTTT.

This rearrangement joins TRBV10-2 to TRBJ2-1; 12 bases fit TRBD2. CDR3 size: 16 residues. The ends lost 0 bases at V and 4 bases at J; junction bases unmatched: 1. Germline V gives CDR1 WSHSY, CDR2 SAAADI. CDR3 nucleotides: TGCGCCAGCAGTGAGTCCGGGACTAGCGGGTACAATGAGCAGTTCTTC. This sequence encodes CASSESGTSGYNEQFF.

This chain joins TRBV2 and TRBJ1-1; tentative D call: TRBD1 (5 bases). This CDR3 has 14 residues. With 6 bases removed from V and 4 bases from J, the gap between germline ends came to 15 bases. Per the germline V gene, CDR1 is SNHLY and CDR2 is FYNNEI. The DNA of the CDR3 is TGTGCCAGCAGCAAGGACATCGGGGGCACTGAAGCTTTCTTT. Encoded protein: CASSKDIGGTEAFF.

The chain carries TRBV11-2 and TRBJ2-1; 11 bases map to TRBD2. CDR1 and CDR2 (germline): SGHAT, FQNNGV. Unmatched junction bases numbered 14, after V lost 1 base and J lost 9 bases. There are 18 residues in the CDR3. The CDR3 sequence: CASSLGAIAGGNGGEQFF. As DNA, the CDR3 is TGTGCCAGCAGCTTAGGGGCGATAGCGGGAGGGAACGGCGGTGAGCAGTTCTTC. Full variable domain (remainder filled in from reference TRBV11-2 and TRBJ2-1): EAGVAQSPRYKIIEKRQSVAFWCNPISGHATLYWYQQILGQGPKLLIQFQNNGVVDDSQLPKDRFSAERLKGVDSTLKIQPAKLEDSAVYLCASSLGAIAGGNGGEQFFGPGTRLTVL.

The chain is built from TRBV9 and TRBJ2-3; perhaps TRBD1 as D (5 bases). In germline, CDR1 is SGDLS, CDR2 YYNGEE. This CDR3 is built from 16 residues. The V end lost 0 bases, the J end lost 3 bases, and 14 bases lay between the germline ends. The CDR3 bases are TGTGCCAGCAGCGTAGATGGAATGACAGCTACAGATACGCAGTATTTT. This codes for CASSVDGMTATDTQYF.

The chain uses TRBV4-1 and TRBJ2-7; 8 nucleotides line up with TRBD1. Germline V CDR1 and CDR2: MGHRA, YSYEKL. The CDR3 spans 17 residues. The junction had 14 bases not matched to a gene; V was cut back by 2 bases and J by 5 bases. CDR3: CASSQRAGQGKPDEQYF. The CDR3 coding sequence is TGCGCCAGCAGCCAACGGGCCGGACAGGGTAAACCGGACGAGCAGTACTTC.

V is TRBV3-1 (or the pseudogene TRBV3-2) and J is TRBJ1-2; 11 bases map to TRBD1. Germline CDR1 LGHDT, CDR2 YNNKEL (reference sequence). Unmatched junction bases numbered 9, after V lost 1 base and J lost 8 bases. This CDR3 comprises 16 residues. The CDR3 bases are TGTGCCAGCAGCCAAGCGGGCCAGGACAGGGGGCGAGGCTACACCTTC. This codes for CASSQAGQDRGRGYTF.